This note documents a single T cell receptor (beta chain) sequence. Its matching antigen is unknown. The germline CDR1 and CDR2 sequences are MGHRA and YSYEKL. The length of the CDR3 is 16 residues. Trimming cost V 2 bases and J 7 bases; bases outside gene matches: 11. Sequencing of cultured CD4+ T cell DNA used the Oncomine TCR Beta short-read assay. MiXCR was run by TCRdb on the PCR reads, yielding one entry per CDR3 protein. The sample has about 11,000 distinct CDR3 sequences, 32% seen once. This sample is drawn from a study of vaccination and CD4 T cells after COVID-19. Study-wide background: Culture controls were given either a CEFX pool, an HIV-1 Nef pool, or no peptide.

General observations from the study: SARS-CoV-2-reactive clonotypes rose nonsignificantly, with the median going from about 20 to 38.

Treatment meaning: approximately 9-day PBMC culture with coronavirus spike peptide pools or control peptides (ViraFEST assay). The material was CD4+ T cells from blood, cultured in vitro, obtained after SARS-CoV-2 vaccination. The chain has TRBV4-1 and TRBJ1-2, with 9 bases fitting TRBD1. This clonotype was obtained from a human donor who had recovered from COVID-19. In DNA form, the CDR3 reads TGCGCCAGCAGCCAACCAACCCGGGACAGGGTCGGTGGCTACACCTTC. This encodes CASSQPTRDRVGGYTF.